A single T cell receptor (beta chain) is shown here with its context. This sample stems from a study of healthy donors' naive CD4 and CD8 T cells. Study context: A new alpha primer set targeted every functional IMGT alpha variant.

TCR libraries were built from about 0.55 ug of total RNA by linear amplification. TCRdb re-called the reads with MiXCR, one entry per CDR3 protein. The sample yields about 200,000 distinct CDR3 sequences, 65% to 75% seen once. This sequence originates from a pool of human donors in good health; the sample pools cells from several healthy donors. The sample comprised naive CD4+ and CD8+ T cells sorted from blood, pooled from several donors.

CDR3 in amino acids: CASSDIDNQPQHF. The CDR3 bases are TGTGCCAGCAGCGACATCGACAATCAGCCCCAGCATTTT. This chain links TRBV6-1 with TRBJ1-5; unclear D gene. This CDR3 has 13 residues. V dropped 6 bases and J dropped 3 bases, with 9 bases sitting between them. Germline values: CDR1 MNHNS, CDR2 SASEGT.